In its sample, the clone carrying this T cell receptor beta chain was seen once. What it binds is unknown. This sample is drawn from a study of cytomegalovirus exposure and HLA in healthy donors. At the level of the study: HLA-typed donors contributed some 77 million unique TCRs, which were held in an early data release. Genetic ancestry analysis placed around four fifths of the roughly 400 donors that were genotyped in the Caucasian-associated cluster. Findings and limits, study-wide: The study flagged approximately 180 TCR beta chains as cytomegalovirus-associated. Analysis performed later showed TCR beta chains linked to HLA being more clonally expanded than equally common others.

J lost 6 bases, V lost 3 bases, and 9 bases had no gene match. From germline, CDR1 is SQVTM and CDR2 ANQGSEA. There are 14 residues in the CDR3. It was with 60 Vbeta and 13 Jbeta primers that the PCR ran. Clones were read by immunoSEQ multiplex PCR, and TCRdb kept only the in-frame ones, dropping some. The repertoire holds about 130,000 clones, 82% seen once, with roughly 2.5% in the top ten. Sequenced material: PBMCs. The source is a boy younger than 10 in good health and CMV-seronegative. The rearrangement uses TRBV29-1 and TRBJ2-7; 9 nucleotides line up with TRBD1. The CDR3 DNA reads as TGCAGCGTTGACACCACCGGGACAGGGAGCGAGCAGTACTTC. This sequence encodes CSVDTTGTGSEQYF.